This T cell receptor (beta chain) comes out of a study of CD8+CD57+ T cells in acquired aplastic anemia. General observations from the study: Roughly 31 CD8+ CDR3 sequences were shared between patients and controls.

CDR3 and TCR beta VDJ profiling relied on genomic DNA as the template. TCRdb reanalysed the reads using MiXCR and keeps one entry per CDR3 protein. This table holds fewer than 250,000 distinct CDR3 sequences, around half found once. This clonotype was detected ten times or more. Its antigen is not known. CD8+CD57+ cell expansion, shown by flow cytometry, had occurred in the patients selected for sequencing. Sequences were obtained from sorted CD4+, CD8+, or CD8+CD57+ T cells (not recorded which) from PBMCs. This sequence originates from a human donor with aplastic anemia.

The DNA for the CDR3 is TGTGCCACCAGTGATTACAGGGTCGGGTCACCCCTCCACTTT. It encodes CATSDYRVGSPLHF. The chain links TRBV24-1 to TRBJ1-6, with a possible D match to TRBD1 (6 bases). The CDR3 runs to 14 residues. CDR1 and CDR2 (germline): KGHDR, SFDVKD. Trimming removed 2 bases from V and 10 bases from J, with 11 bases in between.